A selection of T cell receptor beta chains follows, all from one sample in a study of beta chain features in type 1 diabetes. Sequencing used immunoSEQ multiplex PCR; TCRdb keeps in-frame clones, though not all of them. The table shows some 150,000 clones, with under 60% occurring only once. Sequenced material: Tregs from blood. Every receptor here comes from a man aged 18 to 30 in good health. Both conserved end residues are part of each CDR3. D genes are given only for firm matches. Part of the rows lack a size; the others show once, few, many or a class for expanded clones.

D gene	V gene	J gene	clone size	CDR3 DNA	CDR3 protein
TRBD2	TRBV30	TRBJ2-1	few	TGTGCCTGGAACCGGGACGTTGGACTAGCGGTACAGGAACGGAGCTCCTACAATGAGCAGTTCTTC	CAWNRDVGLAVQERSSYNEQFF
NA	TRBV7-2	TRBJ2-5	NA	TGTGCCAGCAGAATCCCACGGGGCCAAGAGACCCAGTACTTC	CASRIPRGQETQYF
TRBD2	TRBV4-3	TRBJ2-4	NA	TGCGCCAGCAGCCAATCCCCTAGCGGGACGGGCAACATTCAGTACTTC	CASSQSPSGTGNIQYF
NA	TRBV28	TRBJ1-5	once	TGTGCCAGCACCCTGGACGGGACTAATCAGCCCCAGCATTTT	CASTLDGTNQPQHF
NA	TRBV18	TRBJ2-1	NA	TGTGCCAGCTCTTCAGCTACAGTTGACAATGAGCAGTTCTTC	CASSSATVDNEQFF
TRBD2	TRBV7-3	TRBJ2-3	few	TGTGCCAGCAGCTTAAGGCTAGCGGGCACAGATACGCAGTATTTT	CASSLRLAGTDTQYF
NA	TRBV6-5	TRBJ2-7	once	TGTGCCAGCAGCTCACCCTTTTACGGTGCCTACGAGCAGTACTTC	CASSSPFYGAYEQYF
TRBD1	TRBV19	TRBJ2-3	few	TGTGCCATCTCCACCGGGACAGGGGGCCGAGATACGCAGTATTTT	CAISTGTGGRDTQYF
NA	TRBV10-3	TRBJ2-1	NA	TGTGCCATCGACCCCGACGGGCAGGGCGAGCAGTTCTTC	CAIDPDGQGEQFF
TRBD2	TRBV7-2	TRBJ2-7	few	TGTGCCAGCAGCTTAAATGCGGGAGTCGTCTACGAGCAGTACTTC	CASSLNAGVVYEQYF
TRBD1	TRBV28	TRBJ2-7	NA	TGTGCCAGCAGTATCGCCGGGACAGGGGACGAGCAGTACTTC	CASSIAGTGDEQYF
NA	TRBV11-2	TRBJ1-3	NA	TGTGCCAGCAGCCGGTCTTACTCTGGAAACACCATATATTTT	CASSRSYSGNTIYF
TRBD2	TRBV7-6	TRBJ2-7	NA	TGTGCCAGCAGCTCCCGACTAGCGGGGGGCTACGAGCAGTACTTC	CASSSRLAGGYEQYF
TRBD1	TRBV7-9	TRBJ1-2	few	TGTGCCAGCGGGACACAGGGGATCTATGGCTACACCTTC	CASGTQGIYGYTF
TRBD1	TRBV7-3	TRBJ2-7	NA	TGTGCCAGCAGCTTATTTTCGGGACAGCCCTACGAGCAGTACTTC	CASSLFSGQPYEQYF
NA	TRBV4-3	TRBJ2-2	NA	TGCGCCAGCAGCCAAGAGCCGGTTACAGTCACCGGGGAGCTGTTTTTT	CASSQEPVTVTGELFF
NA	TRBV7-8	TRBJ2-1	NA	TGTGCCAGCAGTCCAGGGACACCCTCCTACAATGAGCAGTTCTTC	CASSPGTPSYNEQFF
TRBD2	TRBV9	TRBJ2-5	few	TGTGCCAGCAGCCCCGGGGGGGGAGTTCAAAGGAGCGAGACCCAGTACTTC	CASSPGGGVQRSETQYF
NA	TRBV7-2	TRBJ1-2	few	TGTGCCAGCAGCTTAGCAGAACTCTATGGCTACACCTTC	CASSLAELYGYTF
TRBD2	TRBV18	TRBJ2-7	few	TGTGCCAGCTCACCCCCGGGAGGGACGCAGTACTTC	CASSPPGGTQYF
NA	TRBV7-9	TRBJ1-5	NA	TGTGCCAGCAGCTTAGATGGCTATCAGCCCCAGCATTTT	CASSLDGYQPQHF
NA	TRBV28	TRBJ2-6	NA	TGTGCCATAACTACATCCGCTAGGGCCAACGTCCTGACTTTC	CAITTSARANVLTF
TRBD1	TRBV5-8	TRBJ1-5	NA	TGTGCCAGCAGGGGGACAGAGGGTCAGCCCCAGCATTTT	CASRGTEGQPQHF
TRBD2	TRBV5-4	TRBJ2-1	NA	TGTGCCAGCAGCCGGGAGGGGCGGGATGAGCAGTTCTTC	CASSREGRDEQFF
TRBD1	TRBV28	TRBJ1-2	NA	TGTGCCAGCAGCCTCAGGGGGCCGAGCTATGGCTACACCTTC	CASSLRGPSYGYTF
NA	TRBV9	TRBJ2-1	NA	TGTGCCAGCAGCGTAGAAGAGGAATCCTACAATGAGCAGTTCTTC	CASSVEEESYNEQFF
TRBD1	TRBV7-2	TRBJ1-4	NA	TGTGCCAGCAGCTTAGCTCCGACAGGGGGCATGGAAAAACTGTTTTTT	CASSLAPTGGMEKLFF
NA	TRBV30	TRBJ1-6	NA	TGTGCCTGGAGCTACTTTACACCCCTCCACTTT	CAWSYFTPLHF
NA	TRBV7-9	TRBJ2-1	NA	TGTGCCAGCAGCTTCCAGTGGAATGAGCAGTTCTTC	CASSFQWNEQFF
NA	TRBV30	TRBJ1-6	NA	TGTGCCTGGAAGATGGACTTGGGTTCACCCCTCCACTTT	CAWKMDLGSPLHF
NA	TRBV28	TRBJ1-2	NA	TGTGCCAGCAGGGAGACAGCTCGGTGGGTTAACTATGGCTACACCTTC	CASRETARWVNYGYTF
NA	TRBV6-5	TRBJ2-1	NA	TGTGCCAGCAGTTACTACCGGACCCGAATGGGGGGTGAGCAGTTCTTC	CASSYYRTRMGGEQFF
NA	TRBV10-3	TRBJ2-7	NA	TGTGCCATCGGACCCGGGACTCAAACCTACGAGCAGTACTTC	CAIGPGTQTYEQYF
NA	TRBV7-9	TRBJ1-1	NA	TGTGCCAGCAGCCGTGGGACAAAGACACAAGCTTTCTTT	CASSRGTKTQAFF
NA	TRBV27	TRBJ2-7	once	TGTGCCAGCAGTGTACGGGGGTCCTTTGAGGGAGACTCCTACGAGCAGTACTTC	CASSVRGSFEGDSYEQYF
TRBD2	TRBV29-1	TRBJ2-5	once	TGCAGCGTTGATCTTCTCGGGCTAGCGGGAGGAGGGGAGACCCAGTACTTC	CSVDLLGLAGGGETQYF
TRBD2	TRBV28	TRBJ2-7	NA	TGTGCCAGCAGTTTCTTTAGCGGGAGCCCCTACGAGCAGTACTTC	CASSFFSGSPYEQYF
TRBD1	TRBV11-2	TRBJ1-1	NA	TGTGCCAGCAGCTTAGGTCGTGGGACAGCCTTGAACACTGAAGCTTTCTTT	CASSLGRGTALNTEAFF
TRBD1	TRBV7-6	TRBJ2-7	NA	TGTGCCAGCAGCTCAAACAGGGGTTACGAGCAGTACTTC	CASSSNRGYEQYF
NA	TRBV4-2	TRBJ1-5	once	TGTGCCAGCAGCCAAGATATCAATCAGCCCCAGCATTTT	CASSQDINQPQHF
TRBD1	TRBV11-2	TRBJ2-4	few	TGTGCCAGCAGCGCACAGGGGGCAAAAAACATTCAGTACTTC	CASSAQGAKNIQYF
TRBD1	TRBV5-4	TRBJ1-6	NA	TGTGCCAGCAGCCCCCCCGGGACAGTGGCCGTCCACTTT	CASSPPGTVAVHF
TRBD1	TRBV9	TRBJ1-3	NA	TGTGCCAGCAGCGTAGGATCAGGGGGCGCTGGAAACACCATATATTTT	CASSVGSGGAGNTIYF
TRBD2	TRBV9	TRBJ2-5	NA	TGTGCCAGCAGCGTAGGGCCGGGACTAGCGGGAGTAGGTGAGACCCAGTACTTC	CASSVGPGLAGVGETQYF
NA	TRBV6-6	TRBJ1-5	NA	TGTGCCAGCAGTTACGGGACAAGGGTGATTCAGCCCCAGCATTTT	CASSYGTRVIQPQHF
TRBD2	TRBV11-3	TRBJ2-1	NA	TGTGCCAGCAGCTCTAGCCGACTAGCGGGGGGGCCTCTCTCCTACAATGAGCAGTTCTTC	CASSSSRLAGGPLSYNEQFF
NA	TRBV5-1	TRBJ2-2	few	TGCGCCAGCAGCTTGGTTCTAGCCGCGGCCGGGGAGCTGTTTTTT	CASSLVLAAAGELFF
NA	TRBV27	TRBJ1-5	NA	TGTGCCAGCAGTTTCCCGGGGTCTGGTCAGCCCCAGCATTTT	CASSFPGSGQPQHF
NA	TRBV7-2	TRBJ1-1	NA	TGTGCCAGCAGCCCACAGGGTGGGACTGAAGCTTTCTTT	CASSPQGGTEAFF
TRBD1	TRBV6-1	TRBJ1-2	few	TGTGCCAGCAGTTGGGAGACAGGGGGCAACTATGGCTACACCTTC	CASSWETGGNYGYTF
TRBD1	TRBV9	TRBJ2-2	NA	TGTGCCAGCAGCGACAGGGGATTCAACACCGGGGAGCTGTTTTTT	CASSDRGFNTGELFF
TRBD1	TRBV29-1	TRBJ2-1	few	TGCAGCGTGGACAGGGGGATTAACAATGAGCAGTTCTTC	CSVDRGINNEQFF
TRBD2	TRBV7-2	TRBJ2-7	NA	TGTGCCAGCAGCTTACCCTGGGCGGGAGGATACGAGCAGTACTTC	CASSLPWAGGYEQYF
TRBD2	TRBV7-2	TRBJ2-7	NA	TGTGCCAGCAGCTTAGGACTAGCGGGAGGGCGGGAGCAGTACTTC	CASSLGLAGGREQYF
TRBD1	TRBV2	TRBJ2-5	few	TGTGCCAGCAGTAAGACAGGGCTACAAGAGACCCAGTACTTC	CASSKTGLQETQYF
NA	TRBV6-1	TRBJ2-2	few	TGTGCCAGCAGTTTGACGACTAGAAGCTCTTTGGAGCTGTTTTTT	CASSLTTRSSLELFF
NA	TRBV5-1	TRBJ2-1	NA	TGCGCCAGCAGCGGAGGGTGGACCTACAATGAGCAGTTCTTC	CASSGGWTYNEQFF
TRBD1	TRBV5-1	TRBJ2-7	few	TGCGCCAGCAGCGGAAAATTACAGGGGAGTACCTACGAGCAGTACTTC	CASSGKLQGSTYEQYF